These T cell receptor beta chains were read from a single sample in a study of T-cell reconstitution after alpha-beta-depleted transplantation in children. From the PCR reads, TCRdb called clonotypes with MiXCR, one entry per CDR3 protein. The sample shows about 540,000 distinct CDR3 sequences, approximately 30% of them seen only once. The sequences come from PBMCs, collected before TCRalphabeta/CD19-depleted stem cell transplant. Every receptor here comes from a boy under two years old with Wiskott-Aldrich syndrome, due to receive a stem cell transplant. The CDR3 runs from the conserved cysteine through the conserved F or W. The order of the fields is CDR3 length, J gene, D gene, clone size, V gene, CDR3 DNA, CDR3 protein. The D gene is left open where the match is weak. The size field is filled for only some rows; it gives once, few, many or a size class.

len: 15
j_gene: TRBJ2-7
d_gene: NA
abundance: once
v_gene: TRBV30
CDR3nt: TGTGCCTGGAGTGTACGAGGGGGGGCGTACTACGAGCAGTACTTC
CDR3aa: CAWSVRGGAYYEQYF

len: 18
j_gene: TRBJ2-4
d_gene: TRBD1
abundance: NA
v_gene: TRBV29-1
CDR3nt: TGCAGCGTTGCCAACCCGGGCCAGGGGGCTAGAGCCAAAAACAGTCAGTACTTC
CDR3aa: CSVANPGQGARAKNSQYF

len: 17
j_gene: TRBJ2-1
d_gene: TRBD2
abundance: NA
v_gene: TRBV7-2
CDR3nt: TGTGCCAGCAGCTTAGGGGGACTAGCGGGCTCACACAATGAGCAGTTCTTC
CDR3aa: CASSLGGLAGSHNEQFF

len: 14
j_gene: TRBJ1-2
d_gene: TRBD1
abundance: once
v_gene: TRBV27
CDR3nt: TGTGCCAGCAGGTGGACAGGGGACACCTATGGCTACACCTTC
CDR3aa: CASRWTGDTYGYTF

len: 14
j_gene: TRBJ2-3
d_gene: NA
abundance: NA
v_gene: TRBV20-1
CDR3nt: TGCAGTGCCCTGAGGGGACCCCAGGGCGATACGCAGTATTTT
CDR3aa: CSALRGPQGDTQYF

len: 16
j_gene: TRBJ2-3
d_gene: TRBD2
abundance: NA
v_gene: TRBV5-1
CDR3nt: TGCGCCAGCAGACTGACTAGCGGGAGGTTGGGAGATACGCAGTATTTT
CDR3aa: CASRLTSGRLGDTQYF

len: 15
j_gene: TRBJ2-2
d_gene: NA
abundance: few
v_gene: TRBV30
CDR3nt: TGTGCCTGGAGTCCCCCGGGACTTAGTCCCGGGGAGCTGTTTTTT
CDR3aa: CAWSPPGLSPGELFF

len: 15
j_gene: TRBJ2-4
d_gene: TRBD1
abundance: few
v_gene: TRBV27
CDR3nt: TGTGCCAGCAGTTTATATGAGACAGGGGGACACATTCAGTACTTC
CDR3aa: CASSLYETGGHIQYF

len: 14
j_gene: TRBJ1-1
d_gene: NA
abundance: few
v_gene: TRBV10-3
CDR3nt: TGTGCCATCAGTGAACGAGGGGTGAACACTGAAGCTTTCTTT
CDR3aa: CAISERGVNTEAFF

len: 15
j_gene: TRBJ2-2
d_gene: TRBD2
abundance: few
v_gene: TRBV20-1
CDR3nt: TGCAGTGCTAGAAAAAGCGGGAGGAACACCGGGGAGCTGTTTTTT
CDR3aa: CSARKSGRNTGELFF

len: 13
j_gene: TRBJ2-2
d_gene: NA
abundance: few
v_gene: TRBV20-1
CDR3nt: TGCAGTGCTAGAGCACGGAACACCGGGGAGCTGTTTTTT
CDR3aa: CSARARNTGELFF

len: 14
j_gene: TRBJ2-5
d_gene: TRBD1
abundance: NA
v_gene: TRBV27
CDR3nt: TGTGCCAGCAGATTGACAGGGGGCCCAATGACCCAGTACTTC
CDR3aa: CASRLTGGPMTQYF

len: 15
j_gene: TRBJ2-1
d_gene: NA
abundance: few
v_gene: TRBV12-3/TRBV12-4
CDR3nt: TGTGCCAGCAGCCCCCCGGCGGGATCTTACAATGAGCAGTTCTTC
CDR3aa: CASSPPAGSYNEQFF

len: 15
j_gene: TRBJ2-6
d_gene: NA
abundance: few
v_gene: TRBV29-1
CDR3nt: TGCAGCGTTGTCGCACGTGGCTCTGGGGCCAACGTCCTGACTTTC
CDR3aa: CSVVARGSGANVLTF

len: 15
j_gene: TRBJ2-1
d_gene: NA
abundance: NA
v_gene: TRBV27
CDR3nt: TGTGCCAGCAGTTTTTCCCCGGGGGGCAGCAATGAGCAGTTCTTC
CDR3aa: CASSFSPGGSNEQFF

len: 15
j_gene: TRBJ2-7
d_gene: NA
abundance: NA
v_gene: TRBV12-3/TRBV12-4
CDR3nt: TGTGCCAGCAGCTTCAGACCGGGACGGACCTACGAGCAGTACTTC
CDR3aa: CASSFRPGRTYEQYF

len: 15
j_gene: TRBJ2-2
d_gene: TRBD1
abundance: few
v_gene: TRBV2
CDR3nt: TGTGCCAGCAGCGCCGACAGGGCCACCACCGGGGAGCTGTTTTTT
CDR3aa: CASSADRATTGELFF

len: 12
j_gene: TRBJ2-1
d_gene: NA
abundance: NA
v_gene: TRBV29-1
CDR3nt: TGCAGCGCACTAGGCACCTACAATGAGCAGTTCTTC
CDR3aa: CSALGTYNEQFF

len: 13
j_gene: TRBJ2-1
d_gene: NA
abundance: NA
v_gene: TRBV13
CDR3nt: TGTGCCAGCAAAAATTGGCAGCTCAATGAGCAGTTCTTC
CDR3aa: CASKNWQLNEQFF

len: 15
j_gene: TRBJ1-5
d_gene: NA
abundance: many
v_gene: TRBV5-1
CDR3nt: TGTGCCAGCAGCTTAGAAGGGGGTAGCAATCAGCCCCAGCATTTT
CDR3aa: CASSLEGGSNQPQHF

len: 17
j_gene: TRBJ2-3
d_gene: NA
abundance: few
v_gene: TRBV6-5
CDR3nt: TGTGCCAGCAGTTACTCGATCAGGAGGTCTGGCACAGATACGCAGTATTTT
CDR3aa: CASSYSIRRSGTDTQYF

len: 16
j_gene: TRBJ1-5
d_gene: TRBD1
abundance: NA
v_gene: TRBV27
CDR3nt: TGTGCCAGCAGTCCAGGACAGGGGATTATCAATCAGCCCCAGCATTTT
CDR3aa: CASSPGQGIINQPQHF

len: 14
j_gene: TRBJ2-6
d_gene: NA
abundance: many
v_gene: TRBV9
CDR3nt: TGTGCCAGCAGCGTAGACTCTGGGGCCAACGTCCTGACTTTC
CDR3aa: CASSVDSGANVLTF

len: 15
j_gene: TRBJ2-5
d_gene: NA
abundance: few
v_gene: TRBV5-1
CDR3nt: TGCGCCAGCAGCCAAGACCCGGCGGGGCAAGAGACCCAGTACTTC
CDR3aa: CASSQDPAGQETQYF

len: 13
j_gene: TRBJ1-5
d_gene: NA
abundance: once
v_gene: TRBV27
CDR3nt: TGTGCCAGCAGTAGGGCGTTCAATCAGCCCCAGCATTTT
CDR3aa: CASSRAFNQPQHF

len: 12
j_gene: TRBJ2-7
d_gene: NA
abundance: few
v_gene: TRBV10-3
CDR3nt: TGTGCCATCAGTGCGAGGATCGACGAGCAGTACTTC
CDR3aa: CAISARIDEQYF

len: 14
j_gene: TRBJ1-1
d_gene: TRBD1
abundance: few
v_gene: TRBV7-9
CDR3nt: TGTGCCAGCAGCTTAAAGGCAGGGGGCACTGAAGCTTTCTTT
CDR3aa: CASSLKAGGTEAFF

len: 13
j_gene: TRBJ1-1
d_gene: NA
abundance: few
v_gene: TRBV29-1
CDR3nt: TGCAGCGTCGTGGCCGGGATGAACACTGAAGCTTTCTTT
CDR3aa: CSVVAGMNTEAFF

len: 14
j_gene: TRBJ2-7
d_gene: NA
abundance: few
v_gene: TRBV5-1
CDR3nt: TGCGCCAGCAGCTTGGAGCCTACATCCTACGAGCAGTACTTC
CDR3aa: CASSLEPTSYEQYF

len: 15
j_gene: TRBJ2-7
d_gene: NA
abundance: NA
v_gene: TRBV5-5
CDR3nt: TGTGCCAGCAGCTTGGAGGTGGGTCGAACCTACGAGCAGTACTTC
CDR3aa: CASSLEVGRTYEQYF

len: 12
j_gene: TRBJ2-7
d_gene: NA
abundance: few
v_gene: TRBV20-1
CDR3nt: TGCAGTGCTAGAACAATGAACTACGAGCAGTACTTC
CDR3aa: CSARTMNYEQYF

len: 14
j_gene: TRBJ2-7
d_gene: TRBD2
abundance: NA
v_gene: TRBV20-1
CDR3nt: TGCAGTGCTAGTGAGTTAGCGGGGACCTACGAGCAGTACTTC
CDR3aa: CSASELAGTYEQYF

len: 13
j_gene: TRBJ2-2
d_gene: NA
abundance: NA
v_gene: TRBV6-6
CDR3nt: TGTGCCAGCAGTCCTCGGCCCACCGGGCAGCTGTTTTTT
CDR3aa: CASSPRPTGQLFF

len: 16
j_gene: TRBJ2-3
d_gene: NA
abundance: NA
v_gene: TRBV11-2
CDR3nt: TGTGCCAGCAGCTCGAAGGGTCGACTAGTCGCAGATACGCAGTATTTT
CDR3aa: CASSSKGRLVADTQYF

len: 14
j_gene: TRBJ2-7
d_gene: TRBD1
abundance: NA
v_gene: TRBV27
CDR3nt: TGTGCCAGCAGTTTAGCCGGACAGGGCCACGAGCAGTACTTC
CDR3aa: CASSLAGQGHEQYF

len: 11
j_gene: TRBJ1-2
d_gene: NA
abundance: few
v_gene: TRBV30
CDR3nt: TGTGCCTCGAGCCGGGACCATGGCTACACCTTC
CDR3aa: CASSRDHGYTF

len: 13
j_gene: TRBJ2-1
d_gene: NA
abundance: NA
v_gene: TRBV4-2
CDR3nt: TGTGCCAGCAGCCAAGCGGAGTACAATGAGCAGTTCTTC
CDR3aa: CASSQAEYNEQFF

len: 14
j_gene: TRBJ1-3
d_gene: NA
abundance: NA
v_gene: TRBV27
CDR3nt: TGTGCCAGCAGACCGGGACTACAAACGAACACCATATATTTT
CDR3aa: CASRPGLQTNTIYF

len: 15
j_gene: TRBJ2-1
d_gene: TRBD1
abundance: few
v_gene: TRBV20-1
CDR3nt: TGCAGTGCTAGAGATCAGGGGACAGGGCACAATGAGCAGTTCTTC
CDR3aa: CSARDQGTGHNEQFF

len: 12
j_gene: TRBJ1-1
d_gene: NA
abundance: few
v_gene: TRBV29-1
CDR3nt: TGCAGCGTTGAAGGGGGTAGATACTATGAAGCTTTT
CDR3aa: CSVEGGRYYEAF

len: 16
j_gene: TRBJ2-5
d_gene: NA
abundance: NA
v_gene: TRBV7-2
CDR3nt: TGTGCCAGCAGCCGCCGAGGTTATGGACAGCAAGAGACCCAGTACTTC
CDR3aa: CASSRRGYGQQETQYF

len: 15
j_gene: TRBJ2-1
d_gene: TRBD2
abundance: few
v_gene: TRBV3-1
CDR3nt: TGTGCCAGCAGCCAAGTTCCGGGAGGCTACAATGAGCAGTTCTTC
CDR3aa: CASSQVPGGYNEQFF

len: 15
j_gene: TRBJ2-5
d_gene: NA
abundance: NA
v_gene: TRBV5-1
CDR3nt: TGCGCCAGCAGCTCTCTCGGGACGGCCCAAGAGACCCAGTACTTC
CDR3aa: CASSSLGTAQETQYF

len: 17
j_gene: TRBJ1-5
d_gene: NA
abundance: NA
v_gene: TRBV20-1
CDR3nt: TGCAGTGCTCTAGACCCGACTACCCAGAATAGCAATCAGCCCCAGCATTTT
CDR3aa: CSALDPTTQNSNQPQHF

len: 15
j_gene: TRBJ2-7
d_gene: NA
abundance: few
v_gene: TRBV18
CDR3nt: TGTGCCAGCTCACCTGAAGCGGGCCTCTCCTACGAGCAGTACTTC
CDR3aa: CASSPEAGLSYEQYF

len: 15
j_gene: TRBJ2-7
d_gene: TRBD1
abundance: NA
v_gene: TRBV7-2
CDR3nt: TGTGCCAGCAGCTTAGTTCGGGACAGCTCCTACGAGCAGTACTTC
CDR3aa: CASSLVRDSSYEQYF

len: 15
j_gene: TRBJ1-3
d_gene: NA
abundance: NA
v_gene: TRBV5-1
CDR3nt: TGCGCCAGCAGCTTGCTCGGCATTACTGGAAACACCATATATTTT
CDR3aa: CASSLLGITGNTIYF

len: 17
j_gene: TRBJ2-3
d_gene: TRBD2
abundance: NA
v_gene: TRBV15
CDR3nt: TGTGCCACCAGCAGAGATCTGGGACTAGCGGGAACAGATACGCAGTATTTT
CDR3aa: CATSRDLGLAGTDTQYF

len: 15
j_gene: TRBJ2-7
d_gene: TRBD2
abundance: NA
v_gene: TRBV6-1
CDR3nt: TGTGCCAGCAGTGTCACAGCGGGAGGAACCTACGAGCAGTACTTC
CDR3aa: CASSVTAGGTYEQYF

len: 14
j_gene: TRBJ2-7
d_gene: TRBD2
abundance: NA
v_gene: TRBV25-1
CDR3nt: TGTGCCAGCAGTGAATTGCGGGAGTTGGAGGAGCAGTACTTC
CDR3aa: CASSELRELEEQYF

len: 14
j_gene: TRBJ2-2
d_gene: NA
abundance: few
v_gene: TRBV4-1
CDR3nt: TGCGCCAGCAGCCATAACAGGGTCTCCGGGGAGCTGTTTTTT
CDR3aa: CASSHNRVSGELFF

len: 15
j_gene: TRBJ2-3
d_gene: TRBD1
abundance: few
v_gene: TRBV5-1
CDR3nt: TGCGCCAGCAAACCGGGACAGGGGAGCACAGATACGCAGTATTTT
CDR3aa: CASKPGQGSTDTQYF

len: 15
j_gene: TRBJ2-2
d_gene: TRBD2
abundance: few
v_gene: TRBV12-5
CDR3nt: TGTGCTAGTGGTTCCCCTCGACTAGCCGGGGTGGAGCTGTTTTTT
CDR3aa: CASGSPRLAGVELFF